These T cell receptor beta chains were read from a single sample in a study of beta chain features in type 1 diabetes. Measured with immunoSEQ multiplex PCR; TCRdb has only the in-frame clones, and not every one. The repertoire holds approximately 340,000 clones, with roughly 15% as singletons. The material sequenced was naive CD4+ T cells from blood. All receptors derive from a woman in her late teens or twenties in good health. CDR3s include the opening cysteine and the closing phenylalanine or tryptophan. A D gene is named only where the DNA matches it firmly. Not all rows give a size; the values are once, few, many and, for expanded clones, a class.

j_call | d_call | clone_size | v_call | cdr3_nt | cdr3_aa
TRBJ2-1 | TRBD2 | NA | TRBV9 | TGTGCCAGCAGCGTGACTAGCGGGAGCTTCGATGAGCAGTTCTTC | CASSVTSGSFDEQFF
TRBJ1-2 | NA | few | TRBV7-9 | TGTGCCAGCAGCTTAGCCCGAGGCCCCTATGGCTACACCTTC | CASSLARGPYGYTF
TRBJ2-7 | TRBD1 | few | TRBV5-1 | TGCGCCAGCAGCCAAGGACAGGGAGCGACCTACGAGCAGTACTTC | CASSQGQGATYEQYF
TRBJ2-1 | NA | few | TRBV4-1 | TGCGCCAGCAGCCAAATTCCCGCAGGTGAGCAGTTCTTC | CASSQIPAGEQFF
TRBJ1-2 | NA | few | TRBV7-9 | TGTGCCAGCAGCGGGACTTATGGCTACACCTTC | CASSGTYGYTF
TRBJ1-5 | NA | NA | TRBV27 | TGTGCCAGCAGTTTAATCGGCAGCGCCCTTAGCAATCAGCCCCAGCATTTT | CASSLIGSALSNQPQHF
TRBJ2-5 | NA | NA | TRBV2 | TGTGCCAGCAGTGATGGGGGCCGGGAGACCCAGTACTTC | CASSDGGRETQYF
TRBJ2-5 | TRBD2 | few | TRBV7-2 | TGTGCCAGCAGGGGACTAGCGAGGGAGACCCAGTACTTC | CASRGLARETQYF
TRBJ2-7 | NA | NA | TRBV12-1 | TGTGCCAGCAGCTCCGGACTAGCGGCCTACGAGCAGTACTTC | CASSSGLAAYEQYF
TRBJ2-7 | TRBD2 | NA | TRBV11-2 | TGTGCCAGCAGCATCCGTCTAGCGGGAGGGCCCTACGAGCAGTACTTC | CASSIRLAGGPYEQYF
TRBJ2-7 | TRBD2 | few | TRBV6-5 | TGTGCCAGCAGTCGGACTAGCGGGATATCGTACTTC | CASSRTSGISYF
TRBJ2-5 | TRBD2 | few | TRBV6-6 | TGTGCCAGCAGCTTACCCCTCGGACTAGAGAAAGAGACCCAGTACTTC | CASSLPLGLEKETQYF
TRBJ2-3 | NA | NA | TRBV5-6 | TGTGCCAGCAGCTTAGGACCGCCGGGGGATACGCAGTATTTT | CASSLGPPGDTQYF
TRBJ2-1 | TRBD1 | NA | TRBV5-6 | TGTGCCAGCAGCTTGGGGGACAGCCTCTACAATGAGCAGTTCTTC | CASSLGDSLYNEQFF
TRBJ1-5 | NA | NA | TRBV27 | TGTGCCAGCAGTGGCGGGTCAGGACATCAGCCCCAGCATTTT | CASSGGSGHQPQHF
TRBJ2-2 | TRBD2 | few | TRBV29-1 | TGCAGCGTCGCGACTAGCAGCGGGGAGCTGTTTTTT | CSVATSSGELFF
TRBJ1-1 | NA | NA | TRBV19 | TGTGCCAGTACTCTCAGTGAAGCTTTCTTT | CASTLSEAFF
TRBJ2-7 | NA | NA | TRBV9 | TGTGCCAGCAGCGTAGCTCCCGGCGGTCATAGCTCCTACGAGCAGTACTTC | CASSVAPGGHSSYEQYF
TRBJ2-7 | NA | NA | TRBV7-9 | TGTGCCAGCAGCCCCCGTGAGAACTACGAGCAGTACTTC | CASSPRENYEQYF
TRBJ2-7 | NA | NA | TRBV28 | TGTGCTTCAGGGGGGACAGTATTCTACGAGCAGTACTTC | CASGGTVFYEQYF
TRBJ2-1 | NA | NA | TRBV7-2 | TGTGCCAGCAGCTTCGGTCCCTCCTACAATGAGCAGTTCTTC | CASSFGPSYNEQFF
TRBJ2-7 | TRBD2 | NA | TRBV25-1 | TGTGCCAGCAGCCCCCCCCCTAGCGGACTATACGAGCAGTACTTC | CASSPPPSGLYEQYF
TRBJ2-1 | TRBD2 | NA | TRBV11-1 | TGTGCCAGCAGCTTTGGGAGGGAATCCTACAATGAGCAGTTCTTC | CASSFGRESYNEQFF
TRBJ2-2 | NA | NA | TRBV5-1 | TGCGCCAGCAGCCAAAATGGGGGGTCCGGGGAGCTGTTTTTT | CASSQNGGSGELFF
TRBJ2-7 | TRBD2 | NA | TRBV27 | TGTGCCAGCAGCACCCCAACGGCGGGAGACCTCGAGCAGTACTTC | CASSTPTAGDLEQYF
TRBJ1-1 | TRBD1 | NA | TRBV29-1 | TGCAGCGCCGTAGGGACAGGGGGATCGAACACTGAAGCTTTCTTT | CSAVGTGGSNTEAFF